This entry lists 28 T cell receptor beta chains sequenced from one sample in a study of lymphopenia after photon versus proton radiotherapy. The protocol was immunoSEQ multiplex PCR, while the TCRdb copy is restricted to in-frame clones and leaves out a portion. The table includes around 70,000 clones, approximately 91% detected once. The specimen was peripheral blood, collected from a patient treated with photon-based radiotherapy. Receptor source: a woman aged 70-85 years with pancreatic cancer.

The chain links TRBV7-9 to TRBJ2-7, with D maybe TRBD1 (6 bases). The V end was cut by 5 bases, the J end by 6 bases, with 17 bases between. The CDR3 sequence is 14 residues long. The V gene's germline CDR1 is SEHNR and CDR2 FQNEAQ (reference sequence). The CDR3 spells CASSPGTFGSEQYF. CDR3 coding DNA: TGTGCCAGCAGCCCCGGGACATTTGGCTCCGAGCAGTACTTC. Full variable domain (rest looked up from reference TRBV7-9 and TRBJ2-7): DTGVSQNPRHKITKRGQNVTFRCDPISEHNRLYWYRQTLGQGPEFLTYFQNEAQLEKSRLLSDRFSAERPKGSFSTLEIQRTEQGDSAMYLCASSPGTFGSEQYFGPGTRLTVT.

This clone was observed a single time. J is TRBJ2-1 and V is TRBV9, with D maybe TRBD2 (6 bases). V lost 4 bases to trimming and J lost 2 bases, with 16 bases between them. Germline CDR1 and CDR2: SGDLS and YYNGEE. The CDR3 is 16 amino acids. CDR3 sequence: CASSPRDSRAYNEQFF. In DNA, the CDR3 is TGTGCCAGCAGCCCTCGGGACTCTAGAGCCTACAATGAGCAGTTCTTC.

The sample holds one count of this clone. The chain employs TRBV15 and TRBJ2-4; 10 bases agree with TRBD1. V lost 0 bases, J lost 6 bases, and 8 bases stayed unmatched. The CDR3 runs to 17 residues. Germline V lookup: CDR1 LNHNV, CDR2 YYDKDF (reference sequence). CDR3 DNA sequence: TGTGCCACCAGCAGAGAGGGGGGACAGGGGACAGGAAACATTCAGTACTTC. Its protein product is CATSREGGQGTGNIQYF.

J is TRBJ1-1 and V is TRBV27; D may be TRBD1 (5 bases). This CDR3 contains 14 residues. The germline gives CDR1 MNHEY, CDR2 SMNVEV (reference sequence). V was shortened by 5 bases and J by 1 base, with 11 bases between the two germline ends. The CDR3 protein is CASSLGTANTEAFF. The CDR3 nucleotides are TGTGCCAGCAGTCTAGGGACGGCGAACACTGAAGCTTTCTTT.

The genes are TRBV7-2 and TRBJ2-7, with TRBD2 identical over 8 bases. Per the germline V gene, CDR1 is SGHTA and CDR2 is FQGNSA. The CDR3 is made up of 14 amino acids. V was clipped by 1 base and J by 6 bases; unmatched bases: 5. CDR3 residues: CASSLGGRPSEQYF. DNA of the CDR3: TGTGCCAGCAGCTTAGGCGGGAGGCCCTCCGAGCAGTACTTC.

This rearrangement joins TRBV19 to TRBJ2-1; 13 bases fit TRBD2. Germline V CDR1 and CDR2: LNHDA, SQIVND (reference sequence). Trimming at V came to 3 bases and at J to 10 bases, leaving 0 bases not matched to a gene. CDR3 length: 13 residues. CDR3 nucleotides: TGTGCCAGTAGTATGGGACTAGCGGGAGAGCAGTTCTTC. It translates to CASSMGLAGEQFF.

This chain connects TRBV2 to TRBJ1-2, with D perhaps TRBD1 (5 bases). The germline gives CDR1 SNHLY, CDR2 FYNNEI. The CDR3 is 14 amino acids. Between the trimmed V and J ends, which lost 3 bases and 4 bases, there was a span of 12 bases. CDR3 sequence (DNA): TGTGCCAGCAGTGATCCGGGACGGCCCTATGGCTACACCTTC. Protein sequence: CASSDPGRPYGYTF.

The chain has TRBV27 and TRBJ1-1; TRBD1 might be the D (5 bases). The V gene lost 6 bases and the J gene lost 7 bases, with 18 bases spanning the gap. There are 14 residues in the CDR3. Germline-derived CDR1 and CDR2 are MNHEY and SMNVEV (reference sequence). CDR3 bases: TGTGCCAGCAGCTCCCTCTGGGGGGAAAGTGAAGCTTTCTTT. Amino acids: CASSSLWGESEAFF.

The chain joins TRBV14 to TRBJ2-7; 8 bases are shared with TRBD1. Germline V lookup: CDR1 SGHDN, CDR2 FVKESK. V gave up 4 bases and J gave up 3 bases; unmatched junction bases: 26. CDR3 length equals 21 residues. The CDR3 DNA reads TGTGCCAGCAGCCGAAGCGTTAGACACGACAGGGGAGAGGAGTCGGTCTACGAGCAGTACTTC. Protein: CASSRSVRHDRGEESVYEQYF.

The genes are TRBV2 and TRBJ2-3, with 13 bases identical to TRBD2. V shed 9 bases, J shed 4 bases, and the junction held 13 bases outside the gene matches. The length of the CDR3 is 17 residues. The germline gives CDR1 SNHLY, CDR2 FYNNEI. In nucleotides, the CDR3 is TGTGCCAGAACGAGGACTAGCGGGAGCCAATTCTCAGATACGCAGTATTTT. It codes for CARTRTSGSQFSDTQYF. Based on the CDR3 plus reference TRBV2 and TRBJ2-3, the full variable domain is EPEVTQTPSHQVTQMGQEVILRCVPISNHLYFYWYRQILGQKVEFLVSFYNNEISEKSEIFDDQFSVERPDGSNFTLKIRSTKLEDSAMYFCARTRTSGSQFSDTQYFGPGTRLTVL.

This sequence joins TRBV11-1 and TRBJ2-4; D gene unclear. The length of the CDR3 is 14 residues. V was clipped by 0 bases and J by 8 bases, with 11 bases between them. The V gene's germline CDR1 is SGHAT and CDR2 FQDESV (reference sequence). CDR3 residues: CASSLALGMDIQYF. CDR3 nucleotide sequence: TGTGCCAGCAGCTTAGCGTTAGGGATGGACATTCAGTACTTC.

J is TRBJ2-5 and V is TRBV5-4; 12 nucleotides line up with TRBD2. Germline CDR1 SGHNT, CDR2 YYREEE (reference sequence). The CDR3 length is 17 residues. The V and J ends lost 4 bases and 4 bases, in that order; junction bases with no gene match: 11. CDR3 nucleotide sequence: TGTGCCAGCAGCCACGGACTAGCGGGATTTATGGGAGAGACCCAGTACTTC. Its protein product is CASSHGLAGFMGETQYF.

The chain combines TRBV28 with TRBJ1-1; D not certain. CDR3 size: 14 residues. Germline-derived CDR1 and CDR2 are MDHEN and SYDVKM. V gave up 5 bases and J gave up 0 bases, with 10 bases separating them. The CDR3 sequence is CASSPPQLNTEAFF. In nucleotides, the CDR3 is TGTGCCAGCAGTCCCCCACAGCTGAACACTGAAGCTTTCTTT.

The chain couples TRBV28 to TRBJ1-3; tentatively, D is TRBD1 (6 bases). CDR1 MDHEN and CDR2 SYDVKM come from the germline V gene. The length of the CDR3 is 14 residues. Between the trimmed V and J ends, which lost 9 bases and 3 bases, there was a span of 15 bases. The CDR3 DNA reads as TGTGCCAGTTATACCCCCAGGGGTGGAAACACCATATATTTT. Translated: CASYTPRGGNTIYF.

The chain uses TRBV9 and TRBJ2-4; D perhaps matches TRBD1 (6 bases). Trimming shortened V by 1 base and J by 9 bases, and 11 bases separated the two germline ends. The germline V gene has CDR1 SGDLS and CDR2 YYNGEE. The CDR3 contains 13 residues. CDR3 DNA sequence: TGTGCCAGCAGCGTAACAGGGCTGGGCATTCAGTACTTC. Protein: CASSVTGLGIQYF.

The chain carries TRBV9 and TRBJ2-2; a possible D gene is TRBD2 (6 bases). Germline V gene sequence: CDR1 SGDLS, CDR2 YYNGEE. The CDR3 spans 14 residues. The germline V and J ends were trimmed by 0 bases and 4 bases, with 7 bases remaining between them. DNA for the CDR3: TGTGCCAGCAGCGTAGTGGGGGGCACCGGGGAGCTGTTTTTT. Encoded protein: CASSVVGGTGELFF.

This chain links TRBV5-1 with TRBJ2-3, with 7 bases lining up with TRBD1. CDR1 is SGHRS and CDR2 is YFSETQ in the germline V gene. With 0 bases clipped from V and 0 bases from J, the junction kept 4 bases outside the gene matches. This CDR3 is 16 amino acids long. The CDR3 spells CASSLETGSSTDTQYF. The CDR3 nucleotides are TGCGCCAGCAGCTTGGAGACAGGGTCTAGCACAGATACGCAGTATTTT.

The chain employs TRBV6-5 and TRBJ2-3; the match to TRBD2 covers 8 bases. CDR3 size: 16 residues. Germline-derived CDR1 and CDR2 are MNHEY and SVGAGI. Trimming at V came to 2 bases and at J to 2 bases, leaving 6 bases not matched to a gene. The CDR3 DNA follows: TGTGCCAGCAGTTACGGAGGAGCGGGAGCCACAGATACGCAGTATTTT. Encoded protein: CASSYGGAGATDTQYF.

This chain uses TRBV29-1 with TRBJ2-7, with D tentatively TRBD1 or TRBD2 (5 bases each). CDR1 SQVTM and CDR2 ANQGSEA come from the germline V gene. V was clipped by 2 bases and J by 6 bases, with 14 bases between them. The CDR3 is made up of 13 amino acids. CDR3 coding DNA: TGCAGCGTTGAACACGGGGCCCATTTCGAGCAGTACTTC. It encodes CSVEHGAHFEQYF.

The chain uses TRBV18 and TRBJ2-7; 7 nucleotides line up with TRBD1. CDR3 length: 14 amino acids. The trim removed 4 bases at V and 7 bases at J, leaving 10 bases unmatched. Germline V gene lookup returns CDR1 KGHSH and CDR2 LQKENI. In DNA form, the CDR3 reads TGTGCCAGCTCACTTGGGACAGCCCTCCCAGAGCAGTACTTC. It is translated as CASSLGTALPEQYF. The whole variable domain, filled in from reference TRBV18 and TRBJ2-7, reads NAGVMQNPRHLVRRRGQEARLRCSPMKGHSHVYWYRQLPEEGLKFMVYLQKENIIDESGMPKERFSAEFPKEGPSILRIQQVVRGDSAAYFCASSLGTALPEQYFGPGTRLTVT.

V and J are TRBV6-5 and TRBJ1-6; a possible D gene is TRBD1 (6 bases). This CDR3 region has 13 residues. Trimming shortened V by 8 bases and J by 10 bases, and 15 bases separated the two germline ends. CDR1 MNHEY and CDR2 SVGAGI come from the germline V gene. In DNA form, the CDR3 reads TGTGCCAGCGGGTGGGGGCAGGGATCACCCCTCCACTTT. Protein: CASGWGQGSPLHF.

This chain uses TRBV5-6 with TRBJ2-2; weak D call: TRBD2 (7 bases). CDR1 is SGHDT and CDR2 is YYEEEE in the germline V gene. This CDR3 has 18 amino acids. The V end lost 4 bases, the J end lost 3 bases, and 22 bases lay between the germline ends. The CDR3 protein is CASSPARGARFHTGELFF. CDR3 DNA: TGTGCCAGCAGCCCCGCTCGGGGGGCACGCTTTCACACCGGGGAGCTGTTTTTT. The whole variable domain, filled in from reference TRBV5-6 and TRBJ2-2, reads DAGVTQSPTHLIKTRGQQVTLRCSPKSGHDTVSWYQQALGQGPQFIFQYYEEEERQRGNFPDRFSGHQFPNYSSELNVNALLLGDSALYLCASSPARGARFHTGELFFGEGSRLTVL.

V usage is TRBV28 and J usage is TRBJ1-2; a weak D match, TRBD1 (5 bases). The CDR3 has 13 residues. V lost 5 bases, J lost 5 bases, and 12 bases lay in between. Germline lookup yields CDR1 MDHEN and CDR2 SYDVKM. CDR3 coding DNA: TGTGCCAGCAGTGTCGGGACGTCTTATGGCTACACCTTC. Its protein product is CASSVGTSYGYTF.

The chain carries TRBV19 and TRBJ2-6; no firm D call. Germline CDR1 is LNHDA and CDR2 is SQIVND (reference sequence). The CDR3 has 15 residues. The germline V and J ends were trimmed by 4 bases and 0 bases, with 7 bases remaining between them. CDR3 residues: CASSKTSSGANVLTF. In DNA form, the CDR3 reads TGTGCCAGTAGTAAAACTTCCTCTGGGGCCAACGTCCTGACTTTC.

The chain is built from TRBV5-1 and TRBJ2-5, with 8 bases fitting TRBD2. V shed 2 bases, J shed 4 bases, and the junction held 4 bases outside the gene matches. Looked up from germline, CDR1 is SGHRS and CDR2 is YFSETQ. There are 14 residues in the CDR3. The CDR3 here is CASSLAGVRETQYF. For the CDR3, the DNA is TGCGCCAGCAGCTTAGCGGGAGTACGAGAGACCCAGTACTTC.

This chain joins TRBV18 and TRBJ1-5; D not resolved. Germline CDR1 reads KGHSH; CDR2 reads LQKENI. This CDR3 is built from 16 residues. V dropped 6 bases and J dropped 2 bases, with 17 bases sitting between them. DNA of the CDR3: TGTGCCAGCTCCCCGTGGGTGGTCGGTGGCAATCAGCCCCAGCATTTT. This translates into CASSPWVVGGNQPQHF. The entire variable domain, with the rest obtained from reference TRBV18 and TRBJ1-5, is as follows: NAGVMQNPRHLVRRRGQEARLRCSPMKGHSHVYWYRQLPEEGLKFMVYLQKENIIDESGMPKERFSAEFPKEGPSILRIQQVVRGDSAAYFCASSPWVVGGNQPQHFGDGTRLSIL.

The chain uses TRBV9 and TRBJ1-5; weak D call: TRBD1 (6 bases). Trimming stripped 3 bases from V and 2 bases from J, with 12 bases between. The CDR3 extends over 15 amino acids. CDR1 is SGDLS and CDR2 is YYNGEE in the germline V gene. CDR3 region: CASSAGTTGNQPQHF. The CDR3 region has the DNA TGTGCCAGCAGCGCCGGGACAACGGGCAATCAGCCCCAGCATTTT.

The CDR3 sequence is CASSPSGRNTEAFF. CDR3 nucleotides: TGTGCCAGCTCACCATCCGGGAGGAACACTGAAGCTTTCTTT. The chain joins TRBV18 to TRBJ1-1; D is undetermined. The length of the CDR3 is 14 residues. V lost 2 bases, J lost 1 base, and 8 bases lay in between. CDR1 and CDR2 (germline): KGHSH, LQKENI.